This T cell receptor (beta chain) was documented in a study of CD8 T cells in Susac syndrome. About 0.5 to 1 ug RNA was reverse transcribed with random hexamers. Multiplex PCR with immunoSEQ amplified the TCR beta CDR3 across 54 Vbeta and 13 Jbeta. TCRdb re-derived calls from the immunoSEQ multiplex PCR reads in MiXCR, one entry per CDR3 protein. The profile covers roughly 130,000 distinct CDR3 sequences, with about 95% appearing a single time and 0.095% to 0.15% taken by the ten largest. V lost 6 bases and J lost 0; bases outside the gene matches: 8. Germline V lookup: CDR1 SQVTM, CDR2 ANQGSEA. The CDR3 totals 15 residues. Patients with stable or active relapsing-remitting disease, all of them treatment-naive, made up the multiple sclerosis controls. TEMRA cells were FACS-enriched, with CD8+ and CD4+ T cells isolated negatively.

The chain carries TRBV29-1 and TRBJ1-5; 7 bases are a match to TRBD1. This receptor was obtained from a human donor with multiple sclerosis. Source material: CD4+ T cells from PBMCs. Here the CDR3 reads CSVGTAGGSNQPQHF. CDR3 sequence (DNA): TGCAGCGTAGGGACAGCAGGCGGTAGCAATCAGCCCCAGCATTTT.